The 28 T cell receptor beta chains below come from one sample, sequenced in a study of neoadjuvant nivolumab and ipilimumab in lung cancer (TCRdb year 2020). Sample time point, as interpreted from the label and publication: at surgical resection after neoadjuvant nivolumab +/- ipilimumab. The library relied on the immunoSEQ multiplex PCR assay. TCRdb carries this immuneACCESS record with in-frame sequences only. Its versions omit some clonotypes, under half of them owing to an unresolved V gene in the studies checked, with the rest unexplained. The sample yields about 27,000 clones; 60% to 85% were counted once. Roughly 18% of the sample belongs to the ten largest clones. Source: tumor tissue, taken after neoadjuvant nivolumab, alone or with ipilimumab, at or shortly before surgery. These receptors all stem from an adult with non-small cell lung cancer.

The chain has TRBV11-3 and TRBJ2-1; tentatively, D is TRBD2 (6 bases). Germline CDR1 and CDR2: SGHNT and YENEEA. The ends were cut back, 5 bases at V and 6 bases at J, with 11 bases in the middle. The CDR3 has 13 residues. In DNA, the CDR3 is TGTGCCAGCAGCGGCCGGGAGCCCAATGAGCAGTTCTTC. It codes for CASSGREPNEQFF.

The rearrangement uses TRBV9 and TRBJ2-1; 8 nucleotides agree with TRBD1. The CDR3 is made up of 14 amino acids. Germline CDR1 SGDLS, CDR2 YYNGEE. The ends lost 4 bases at V and 5 bases at J; junction bases unmatched: 5. CDR3 residues: CASSSRDRNNEQFF. The CDR3 bases are TGTGCCAGCAGCTCCCGGGACAGGAACAATGAGCAGTTCTTC.

Here the CDR3 reads CASSPEGAGYTF. The CDR3 nucleotides read TGTGCCAGCAGCCCCGAGGGCGCTGGCTACACCTTC. The chain employs TRBV4-2 and TRBJ1-2; no definite D call. Trimming left V 4 bases short and J 7 bases short, with 10 bases between. Germline CDR1 and CDR2: LGHNA and YNFKEQ. CDR3 size: 12 residues.

This clone came up a few times. This chain connects TRBV5-1 to TRBJ1-2; D may be TRBD1 (6 bases). Germline values: CDR1 SGHRS, CDR2 YFSETQ. V was trimmed by 0 bases and J by 6 bases, leaving 12 bases between them. The CDR3 is made up of 14 amino acids. The CDR3 coding sequence is TGCGCCAGCAGCTTGGAAAGGGGGTCCCATGGCTACACCTTC. This translates into CASSLERGSHGYTF.

V gene TRBV5-5 combines with J gene TRBJ2-3; D call uncertain. Trimming shortened V by 0 bases and J by 0 bases, and 8 bases separated the two germline ends. Germline CDR1 reads SGHKS; CDR2 reads YYEKEE (reference sequence). The CDR3 spans 15 residues. The CDR3 coding sequence is TGTGCCAGCAGCTTGGATGCACTCAGCACAGATACGCAGTATTTT. Translation: CASSLDALSTDTQYF.

The chain is built from TRBV5-1 and TRBJ2-2; D gene unclear. CDR1 is SGHRS, CDR2 YFSETQ, per germline. The CDR3 spans 15 residues. Trimming took off 4 bases at V and 0 bases at J, with 10 bases between the two ends. The CDR3 sequence is CASSPRTTNTGELFF. DNA of the CDR3: TGCGCCAGCAGCCCGAGAACTACGAACACCGGGGAGCTGTTTTTT.

V usage is TRBV7-2 and J usage is TRBJ1-1; no clear D. The germline V and J ends were trimmed by 5 bases and 0 bases, with 7 bases remaining between them. This CDR3 has 13 amino acids. Germline loops: CDR1 SGHTA, CDR2 FQGNSA. The CDR3 region has the DNA TGTGCCAGCAGCAATGCTATGAACACTGAAGCTTTCTTT. Translation: CASSNAMNTEAFF.

This rearrangement joins TRBV7-9 to TRBJ1-4, with a possible D match to TRBD1 (5 bases). Germline lookup yields CDR1 SEHNR and CDR2 FQNEAQ (reference sequence). V lost 1 base and J 0 bases, leaving 9 bases between the germline ends. This CDR3 comprises 16 residues. CDR3 bases: TGTGCCAGCAGCTTAGTCACAGGATCAACTAATGAAAAACTGTTTTTT. Its protein product is CASSLVTGSTNEKLFF.

The V call is TRBV5-4, the J call TRBJ2-7; either TRBD1 or TRBD2 may fit D (6 bases each). Trimming removed 0 bases at V and 2 bases at J, with 12 bases between. This CDR3 contains 15 residues. Germline CDR1 reads SGHNT; CDR2 reads YYREEE (reference sequence). For the CDR3, the DNA is TGTGCCAGCAGCTTGGTCGGGGGCGCAACCTACGAGCAGTACTTC. Protein sequence: CASSLVGGATYEQYF. The whole variable domain, remainder taken from reference TRBV5-4 and TRBJ2-7, is ETGVTQSPTHLIKTRGQQVTLRCSSQSGHNTVSWYQQALGQGPQFIFQYYREEENGRGNFPPRFSGLQFPNYSSELNVNALELDDSALYLCASSLVGGATYEQYFGPGTRLTVT.

This clone turned up a few times. This chain uses TRBV30 with TRBJ1-4, with D possibly TRBD1 on 6 matching bases. The CDR3 consists of 14 residues. The germline V gene has CDR1 GTSNPN and CDR2 SVGIG (reference sequence). Trimming stripped 2 bases from V and 8 bases from J, with 15 bases between. The CDR3 DNA reads TGTGCCTGGAGTCGGACAGTTACGGGGGAAAAACTGTTTTTT. Amino acid sequence: CAWSRTVTGEKLFF.

The rearrangement joins TRBV7-2 to TRBJ1-1; D is unresolved. The CDR3 spans 15 residues. CDR1 SGHTA and CDR2 FQGNSA come from the germline V gene. The V end was cut by 1 base, the J end by 4 bases, with 13 bases between. The CDR3 bases are TGTGCCAGCAGCTTAGGTGTCCCGTTAGTCACTGAAGCTTTCTTT. Protein product: CASSLGVPLVTEAFF.

A few counts support this clone. This chain links TRBV28 with TRBJ1-1; weak D call: TRBD1 (5 bases). Per the germline V gene, CDR1 is MDHEN and CDR2 is SYDVKM. Trimming removed 6 bases at V and 1 base at J, with 9 bases between. The CDR3 runs 13 residues. The CDR3 region is CASSWGRNTEAFF. CDR3 nucleotides: TGTGCCAGCAGCTGGGGGAGGAACACTGAAGCTTTCTTT.

The V call is TRBV18, the J call TRBJ2-7, with 8 bases lining up with TRBD2. V trimming: 3 bases; J trimming: 4 bases; junction bases outside the gene matches: 5. The CDR3 loop spans 14 amino acids. Germline V gene data show CDR1 as KGHSH and CDR2 as LQKENI. This CDR3 is CASSPRGAGYEQYF. The CDR3 DNA is TGTGCCAGCTCACCGCGGGGGGCGGGTTACGAGCAGTACTTC.

The chain employs TRBV4-1 and TRBJ1-2; 9 positions agree with TRBD1. Germline lookup yields CDR1 MGHRA and CDR2 YSYEKL. This CDR3 comprises 16 residues. V lost 3 bases to trimming and J lost 4 bases; unmatched junction nucleotides: 9. The DNA for the CDR3 is TGCGCCAGCAGCCAGGACACAGGGGGCGCCGGCTATGGCTACACCTTC. This translates into CASSQDTGGAGYGYTF.

The V call is TRBV7-8, the J call TRBJ2-5; 8 bases align to TRBD2. The CDR3 consists of 17 residues. Looked up from germline, CDR1 is SGHVS and CDR2 is FQNEAQ. V was clipped by 0 bases and J by 3 bases; unmatched bases: 9. CDR3 coding DNA: TGTGCCAGCAGCTTAGCGAGGGCTAGCGGGCTTAAAGAGACCCAGTACTTC. Translated, it gives CASSLARASGLKETQYF. The full variable domain, its missing parts supplied by reference TRBV7-8 and TRBJ2-5, is GAGVSQSPRYKVAKRGQDVALRCDPISGHVSLFWYQQALGQGPEFLTYFQNEAQLDKSGLPSDRFFAERPEGSVSTLKIQRTQQEDSAVYLCASSLARASGLKETQYFGPGTRLLVL.

This chain links TRBV11-2 with TRBJ2-7, with D hard to call. CDR3 length: 14 residues. Germline loops: CDR1 SGHAT, CDR2 FQNNGV. V shed 4 bases and J shed 5 bases, with 15 bases lying between them. The CDR3 region is CASSSSAEVNEQYF. CDR3 nucleotide sequence: TGTGCCAGCAGCTCCTCCGCCGAGGTGAACGAGCAGTACTTC.

The rearrangement joins TRBV5-5 to TRBJ2-5; 10 bases map to TRBD1. CDR1 is SGHKS and CDR2 is YYEKEE in the germline V gene (reference sequence). The CDR3 sequence is 15 residues long. Trimming cost V 0 bases and J 6 bases; bases outside gene matches: 5. CDR3 DNA sequence: TGTGCCAGCAGCTTGGCCGGGGGACAGGGGCAGACCCAGTACTTC. It yields the protein CASSLAGGQGQTQYF. Full variable domain (outside the CDR3, taken from reference TRBV5-5 and TRBJ2-5): DAGVTQSPTHLIKTRGQQVTLRCSPISGHKSVSWYQQVLGQGPQFIFQYYEKEERGRGNFPDRFSARQFPNYSSELNVNALLLGDSALYLCASSLAGGQGQTQYFGPGTRLLVL.

The rearrangement links TRBV10-1 to TRBJ2-4; 9 bases agree with TRBD2. With V trimmed by 3 bases and J by 2 bases, 5 bases remained unmatched. The CDR3 is 16 amino acids. Germline-derived CDR1 and CDR2 are WNHNN and SYGVQD (reference sequence). CDR3 nucleotide sequence: TGCGCCAGCAGTGACTGGAGCGGGGGGTCCAAAAACATTCAGTACTTC. It yields the protein CASSDWSGGSKNIQYF.

This rearrangement joins TRBV30 to TRBJ1-1; 12 bases are a match to TRBD1. Germline V gene lookup returns CDR1 GTSNPN and CDR2 SVGIG (reference sequence). Losses at the gene ends were 2 bases for V and 6 bases for J; bases not matched to a gene: 10. This CDR3 has 16 residues. CDR3 loop: CAWSTWDRGLRAEAFF. In DNA form, the CDR3 reads TGTGCCTGGAGTACCTGGGACAGGGGGCTTCGAGCTGAAGCTTTCTTT.

The chain employs TRBV5-1 and TRBJ1-5, with 8 positions matching TRBD1. CDR3 size: 14 residues. V lost 0 bases and J lost 6; bases outside the gene matches: 2. Germline values: CDR1 SGHRS, CDR2 YFSETQ. CDR3 sequence reads: CASSLGTGTQPQHF. The CDR3 nucleotides are TGCGCCAGCAGCTTGGGGACAGGGACTCAGCCCCAGCATTTT.

The chain links TRBV5-4 to TRBJ2-2; TRBD2 agrees at 12 bases. V was clipped by 4 bases and J by 6 bases; unmatched bases: 4. CDR1 SGHNT and CDR2 YYREEE come from the germline V gene (reference sequence). The CDR3 runs to 15 residues. CDR3 amino acids: CASSQTSGGAGELFF. The CDR3 region has the DNA TGTGCCAGCAGCCAGACTAGCGGGGGTGCCGGGGAGCTGTTTTTT.

This sequence joins TRBV7-9 and TRBJ2-1; 13 positions agree with TRBD2. The CDR3 contains 18 residues. Looked up from germline, CDR1 is SEHNR and CDR2 is FQNEAQ (reference sequence). V lost 5 bases, J lost 7 bases, and 14 bases stayed unmatched. DNA of the CDR3: TGTGCCAGCAGCCCCAACCCACTAGCGGGGGGGCCTAGGAATGAGCAGTTCTTC. This translates into CASSPNPLAGGPRNEQFF.

Here the CDR3 DNA reads TGTGCCAGCAGCTCCGGACTAGCGGGGGGACAGAATGAGCAGTTCTTC. Amino acid sequence: CASSSGLAGGQNEQFF. The genes are TRBV11-2 and TRBJ2-1, with 14 positions matching TRBD2. Looked up from germline, CDR1 is SGHAT and CDR2 is FQNNGV. This CDR3 has 16 amino acids. With V trimmed by 4 bases and J by 7 bases, 6 bases remained unmatched.

This clone is medium-sized. The chain combines TRBV10-3 with TRBJ1-2; D is possibly TRBD1 (5 bases). Germline V CDR1 and CDR2: ENHRY, SYGVKD. The CDR3 extends over 16 amino acids. The V and J ends lost 3 bases and 3 bases respectively, with 17 bases between them. The CDR3 sequence: CAISDISPGSHYGYTF. For the CDR3, the DNA is TGTGCCATCAGTGATATATCTCCAGGGTCCCACTATGGCTACACCTTC.

This clone was counted between two and nine times. The chain employs TRBV9 and TRBJ1-1, with unresolved D. Trimming removed 0 bases from V and 4 bases from J, with 10 bases in between. Germline-derived CDR1 and CDR2 are SGDLS and YYNGEE. The CDR3 length is 14 residues. This CDR3 reads CASSVVGGSTEAFF. The CDR3 DNA is TGTGCCAGCAGCGTAGTCGGAGGGAGCACTGAAGCTTTCTTT.

The chain links TRBV9 to TRBJ2-5; tentative D call: TRBD1 (7 bases). The length of the CDR3 is 14 residues. CDR1 is SGDLS, CDR2 YYNGEE, per germline. V gave up 0 bases and J gave up 2 bases, with 8 bases separating them. CDR3 in DNA: TGTGCCAGCAGCGTAGCAGGGGGGCAAGAGACCCAGTACTTC. Amino acid sequence: CASSVAGGQETQYF.

The V call is TRBV2, the J call TRBJ2-1; 8 bases agree with TRBD1. This CDR3 is 14 amino acids long. In germline, CDR1 is SNHLY, CDR2 FYNNEI. With 3 bases clipped from V and 4 bases from J, the junction kept 2 bases outside the gene matches. CDR3 nucleotide sequence: TGTGCCAGCAGTGAGGACAGGGTTTACAATGAGCAGTTCTTC. The encoded protein is CASSEDRVYNEQFF.

The chain carries TRBV6-5 and TRBJ1-6, with 8 bases identical to TRBD1. In germline, CDR1 is MNHEY, CDR2 SVGAGI. V dropped 6 bases and J dropped 6; count of bases not matched to a gene: 7. This CDR3 spans 15 amino acids. Here the CDR3 reads CASRDGQGVNSPLHF. As DNA, the CDR3 is TGTGCCAGCAGGGACGGACAGGGTGTTAATTCACCCCTCCACTTT.